Shown below are 28 T cell receptor beta chains from a single sample sequenced in a study of CD8 T cells in ankylosing spondylitis (dated by TCRdb to between 2016 and 2019). The research as a whole found: A TCR beta motif made up of several highly homologous amino acid variants appeared to be characteristic of blood from ankylosing spondylitis patients.

Their target antigens are unknown. To prepare the library, 5' RACE was applied. The sequencer was an Illumina HiSeq 2500. TCRdb reworked the public reads: Q25 trimming with fastp, MiXCR clone assembly, productive beta chains retained. Each record represents a unique CDR3 protein, reported with the most common genes and DNA among its rows. The sample yields around 430,000 distinct CDR3 sequences; 17% were counted once. In total, the top ten clones hold about 0.94% of the sample. What was sequenced was blood, either unsorted or a sorted T cell fraction (not recorded which). All receptors come from a male donor with ankylosing spondylitis.

This clonotype was seen repeatedly, ten times or more. The chain uses TRBV7-9 and TRBJ2-7; a possible D gene is TRBD2 (6 bases). The CDR3 runs to 14 residues. V shed 5 bases and J shed 0 bases, with 11 bases lying between them. CDR1 is SEHNR and CDR2 is FQNEAQ in the germline V gene (reference sequence). CDR3 bases: TGTGCCAGCAGCCCCGGCGGGATCTCCTACGAGCAGTACTTC. Translating gives CASSPGGISYEQYF.

V usage is TRBV2 and J usage is TRBJ1-3; D possibly corresponds to TRBD1 (5 bases). The CDR3 has 18 residues. Per germline, CDR1 SNHLY and CDR2 FYNNEI. V lost 5 bases, J lost 0 bases, and 20 bases lay in between. CDR3 DNA sequence: TGTGCCAGCAGTCCGGGACTAAACTCCGAACCCTCTGGAAACACCATATATTTT. Translation: CASSPGLNSEPSGNTIYF.

This chain uses TRBV20-1 with TRBJ2-3, with 8 bases fitting TRBD2. This CDR3 is built from 16 residues. CDR1 and CDR2 (germline): DFQATT, SNEGSKA (reference sequence). Unmatched junction bases numbered 15, after V lost 6 bases and J lost 4 bases. The CDR3 loop is CSAPGRGGQGSDTQYF. The CDR3 DNA is TGCAGTGCGCCCGGGAGGGGGGGGCAGGGTTCAGATACGCAGTATTTT.

This clonotype has ten or more counts. The CDR3 spells CSARVIPGALLFDYEKLFF. DNA for the CDR3: TGCAGTGCTAGGGTTATACCGGGAGCTCTCCTCTTCGACTATGAAAAACTGTTTTTT. V gene TRBV20-1 combines with J gene TRBJ1-4; D is unresolved. The CDR3 has 19 residues. Deletions cut 3 bases from V and 6 bases from J, with 29 bases between. The germline V gene encodes CDR1 DFQATT and CDR2 SNEGSKA (reference sequence).

The J gene is TRBJ2-3, the V gene TRBV7-9; D is undetermined. The V gene's germline CDR1 is SEHNR and CDR2 FQNEAQ (reference sequence). V gave up 4 bases and J gave up 0 bases, with 11 bases separating them. CDR3 length equals 15 residues. The CDR3: CASSSLKTSTDTQYF. CDR3 in DNA: TGTGCCAGCAGCTCACTTAAGACTAGCACAGATACGCAGTATTTT.

This clonotype has more than one count but fewer than ten. This chain links TRBV7-8 with TRBJ2-3; D not certain. Germline loops: CDR1 SGHVS, CDR2 FQNEAQ. Trimming stripped 5 bases from V and 6 bases from J, with 12 bases between. CDR3 length: 13 amino acids. CDR3 nucleotides: TGTGCCAGCAGCGACCGACGTGCGGATACGCAGTATTTT. Translating it yields CASSDRRADTQYF.

J is TRBJ2-7 and V is TRBV20-1, with TRBD1 matching over 9 bases. The CDR3 consists of 13 residues. V shed 6 bases, J shed 6 bases, and the junction held 9 bases outside the gene matches. CDR1 is DFQATT and CDR2 is SNEGSKA in the germline V gene (reference sequence). The CDR3 loop reads CSAPGQGIGEQYF. CDR3 bases: TGCAGTGCCCCGGGACAGGGTATCGGCGAGCAGTACTTC.

Only a few counts were recorded for this clonotype. The rearrangement uses TRBV7-6 and TRBJ2-1, with TRBD2 matching over 11 bases. This CDR3 spans 15 amino acids. V dropped 5 bases and J dropped 6; count of bases not matched to a gene: 6. Per the germline V gene, CDR1 is SGHVS and CDR2 is FNYEAQ. The CDR3 bases are TGTGCCAGCAGCATTAGCGGGAGGGCCTTCAATGAGCAGTTCTTC. This codes for CASSISGRAFNEQFF.

The chain combines TRBV5-4 with TRBJ2-3; 12 bases align to TRBD2. With 5 bases clipped from V and 3 bases from J, the junction kept 7 bases outside the gene matches. CDR1 and CDR2 from the germline V gene are SGHNT and YYREEE (reference sequence). The CDR3 length is 16 residues. The CDR3 loop reads CASSSTSGSRTDTQYF. In DNA form, the CDR3 reads TGTGCCAGCAGTTCGACTAGCGGGAGTAGGACAGATACGCAGTATTTT.

This chain uses TRBV2 with TRBJ2-3, with 9 bases that match TRBD2. The germline V gene encodes CDR1 SNHLY and CDR2 FYNNEI. V trimming: 6 bases; J trimming: 11 bases; junction bases outside the gene matches: 3. The CDR3 is 11 amino acids. This CDR3 reads CASRETSGQYF. The CDR3 DNA reads as TGTGCCAGCAGAGAGACTAGCGGGCAGTATTTT.

This clonotype was seen a handful of times. The rearrangement joins TRBV7-3 to TRBJ1-2; TRBD1 agrees at 7 bases. Trimming took 5 bases from V and 4 from J; bases not matched to a gene: 10. The CDR3 contains 15 residues. CDR1 is SGHTA, CDR2 FQGTGA, per germline. The CDR3, as DNA: TGTGCCAGCAGCCCTGCCGGGACAGCCACCTATGGCTACACCTTC. Its translation is CASSPAGTATYGYTF.

This clonotype came up a few times. The chain uses TRBV10-1 and TRBJ2-3; 11 nucleotides line up with TRBD2. The CDR3 has 15 amino acids. V lost 4 bases, J lost 1 base, and 1 base stayed unmatched. Germline V CDR1 and CDR2: WNHNN, SYGVQD (reference sequence). The CDR3 here is CASSVGLAGTDTQYF. CDR3 DNA sequence: TGCGCCAGCAGTGTGGGACTAGCGGGCACAGATACGCAGTATTTT.

This clonotype was counted only a few times. The chain couples TRBV4-2 to TRBJ1-6; weak D call: TRBD1 (5 bases). The CDR3 has 15 residues. CDR1 and CDR2 from the germline V gene are LGHNA and YNFKEQ. V dropped 3 bases and J dropped 7 bases, with 13 bases sitting between them. CDR3 nucleotides: TGTGCCAGCAGCCAGAAACAGGCGACGAATTCACCCCTCCACTTT. This gives the protein CASSQKQATNSPLHF.

The rearrangement uses TRBV7-2 and TRBJ2-2; TRBD1 might be the D (6 bases). Germline CDR1 is SGHTA and CDR2 is FQGNSA. Trimming cost V 5 bases and J 2 bases, with 18 bases left between them. This CDR3 is built from 17 residues. This chain's CDR3 is CASSLTFGGPNTGELFF. The CDR3 coding sequence is TGTGCCAGCAGCCTCACCTTTGGGGGCCCTAACACCGGGGAGCTGTTTTTT.

This clonotype was detected a few times. The chain couples TRBV5-8 to TRBJ1-3; TRBD1 might be the D (5 bases). Trimming shortened V by 4 bases and J by 5 bases, and 10 bases separated the two germline ends. The CDR3 has 13 amino acids. CDR1 and CDR2 (germline): SGHTS, YDEGEE. CDR3 protein: CASSGTGRNTIYF. In DNA form, the CDR3 reads TGTGCCAGCAGCGGGACGGGCAGAAACACCATATATTTT.

This clonotype was recorded a few times. The gene calls are TRBV4-1 and TRBJ1-3, with a weak D call TRBD1 (6 bases). The CDR3 extends over 17 amino acids. Trimming left V 6 bases short and J 0 bases short, with 18 bases between. CDR1 is MGHRA and CDR2 is YSYEKL in the germline V gene. The CDR3 is CASSRRTAQASGNTIYF. CDR3 DNA: TGCGCCAGCAGTCGACGGACAGCCCAAGCCTCTGGAAACACCATATATTTT.

The J gene is TRBJ2-1, the V gene TRBV4-2; TRBD1 matches 8 bases. From germline, CDR1 is LGHNA and CDR2 YNFKEQ. After removal of 2 bases from V and 8 bases from J, the junction contained 5 bases not matched to a gene. CDR3 length: 14 amino acids. CDR3 DNA sequence: TGTGCCAGCAGCCAACAGGGGGCGATTGATGAGCAGTTCTTC. This encodes CASSQQGAIDEQFF.

The sample holds a few counts of this clonotype. This chain uses TRBV5-1 with TRBJ1-4, with TRBD1 as a possible D gene (5 bases). The CDR3 consists of 16 residues. Germline V gene data show CDR1 as SGHRS and CDR2 as YFSETQ. V lost 5 bases, J lost 5 bases, and 19 bases lay in between. The CDR3 protein is CASSTAGTQRNEKLFF. The CDR3 DNA sequence: TGCGCCAGCAGTACAGCCGGGACTCAGCGCAATGAAAAACTGTTTTTT. Based on the CDR3 plus reference TRBV5-1 and TRBJ1-4, the full variable domain is KAGVTQTPRYLIKTRGQQVTLSCSPISGHRSVSWYQQTPGQGLQFLFEYFSETQRNKGNFPGRFSGRQFSNSRSEMNVSTLELGDSALYLCASSTAGTQRNEKLFFGSGTQLSVL.

This clonotype was detected only a few times. The chain joins TRBV28 to TRBJ2-1, with 14 bases that match TRBD2. This CDR3 region has 18 residues. Germline assignment: CDR1 MDHEN and CDR2 SYDVKM. Trimming at V came to 3 bases and at J to 3 bases, leaving 7 bases not matched to a gene. CDR3 protein: CASSFQGLAGAGYNEQFF. The DNA of the CDR3 is TGTGCCAGCAGTTTCCAGGGACTAGCGGGAGCAGGCTACAATGAGCAGTTCTTC.

This chain connects TRBV10-2 to TRBJ2-7, with 16 bases aligning to TRBD2. The CDR3 consists of 15 residues. V lost 6 bases, J lost 2 bases, and 1 base stayed unmatched. Germline lookup yields CDR1 WSHSY and CDR2 SAAADI. CDR3 protein: CASRGTSGGAYEQYF. The CDR3 DNA sequence: TGCGCCAGCAGGGGGACTAGCGGGGGGGCCTACGAGCAGTACTTC.

The chain recombines TRBV12-3 or TRBV12-4 with TRBJ2-1; 11 bases agree with TRBD2. This CDR3 spans 18 amino acids. Trimming cost V 2 bases and J 3 bases; bases outside gene matches: 9. CDR3 coding DNA: TGTGCCAGCAGTTTAATCCCTAGCGGGGGGAACCGCTACAATGAGCAGTTCTTC. This codes for CASSLIPSGGNRYNEQFF.

The chain recombines TRBV7-9 with TRBJ2-1; D is unclear. The CDR3 has 14 residues. V was trimmed by 5 bases and J by 6 bases, leaving 14 bases between them. Per germline, CDR1 SEHNR and CDR2 FQNEAQ (reference sequence). In nucleotides, the CDR3 is TGTGCCAGCAGCATTCACCAGGAAAGCAATGAGCAGTTCTTC. Protein: CASSIHQESNEQFF.

This chain connects TRBV18 to TRBJ2-3; D is undetermined. CDR1 and CDR2 from the germline V gene are KGHSH and LQKENI. The ends were cut back, 0 bases at V and 7 bases at J, with 17 bases in the middle. This CDR3 is 16 amino acids long. The CDR3 loop is CASSPPTEFSTNTQYF. The CDR3, as DNA: TGTGCCAGCTCACCACCGACTGAGTTTTCGACGAATACGCAGTATTTT.

This rearrangement joins TRBV3-1 to TRBJ1-2, with 7 bases identical to TRBD1. Germline loops: CDR1 LGHDT, CDR2 YNNKEL (reference sequence). This CDR3 has 14 residues. V gave up 0 bases and J gave up 14 bases; unmatched junction bases: 12. The CDR3 sequence: CASSQDPTGVPSTF. The CDR3 nucleotides are TGTGCCAGCAGCCAAGACCCCACAGGGGTCCCCTCTACCTTC.

This clonotype was counted a few times. This rearrangement joins TRBV7-2 to TRBJ1-5; D gene ambiguous. CDR1 and CDR2 from the germline V gene are SGHTA and FQGNSA. This CDR3 is 13 amino acids long. V was cut by 1 base and J by 10 bases, with 11 bases left in between. The CDR3, as DNA: TGTGCCAGCAGCTTAGGGCCCCAGAATCCCCAGCATTTT. Its translation: CASSLGPQNPQHF.

The V call is TRBV20-1, the J call TRBJ2-3, with a tentative D call TRBD2 (6 bases). The V and J ends lost 0 bases and 1 base respectively, with 11 bases between them. Looked up from germline, CDR1 is DFQATT and CDR2 is SNEGSKA (reference sequence). There are 15 residues in the CDR3. In DNA, the CDR3 is TGCAGTGCTAGAGATTGGCCTAGCGGCACAGATACGCAGTATTTT. Translated, it gives CSARDWPSGTDTQYF.

There are many counts of this clonotype. The gene calls are TRBV20-1 and TRBJ1-5; D uncertain. Trimming pared 4 bases from V and 1 base from J, leaving 5 bases between. The CDR3 runs 12 residues. Germline CDR1 DFQATT, CDR2 SNEGSKA (reference sequence). CDR3 loop: CSANESNQPQHF. The CDR3 nucleotides read TGCAGTGCTAATGAGAGCAATCAGCCCCAGCATTTT.

A few counts support this clonotype. The chain joins TRBV5-8 to TRBJ2-3, with D uncertain. The ends were cut back, 1 base at V and 3 bases at J, with 6 bases in the middle. This CDR3 is 13 amino acids long. Germline lookup yields CDR1 SGHTS and CDR2 YDEGEE. CDR3 DNA sequence: TGTGCCAGCAGCTTGTTGCGGACAGATACGCAGTATTTT. Translating gives CASSLLRTDTQYF.